Only a few counts were recorded for the clone carrying this T cell receptor (beta chain). Its antigen is not known. The data are from a study of T cells in Graves' hyperthyroidism and ophthalmopathy. Study-level background: At the time of initial diagnosis and before any treatment, peripheral blood was collected.

The V and J ends lost 5 bases and 1 base respectively, with 9 bases between them. CDR1 is LNHDA, CDR2 SQIVND, per germline (reference sequence). The CDR3 has 13 amino acids. A sample of blood taken at first hyperthyroidism diagnosis preceded any ophthalmopathy symptoms. Study-level points and caveats: Ophthalmopathy prediction by the model preceded onset by a median roughly 6.3 months.

Researchers amplified the TCR beta CDR3 regions from RNA transcripts. The study used the HTBI primer set for a first-round RT-PCR of the TCR CDR3. TCRdb passed the multiplex PCR reads through MiXCR, listing each CDR3 protein once. Of 300,000 to 450,000 distinct CDR3 sequences in the sample, approximately 18% were seen once. The sequence derives from a woman in her 30s with Graves' hyperthyroidism that later progressed to Graves' ophthalmopathy. The chain couples TRBV19 to TRBJ2-7; a possible D gene is TRBD1 (6 bases). The sequencing sample was made of blood. The CDR3: CASSWDISYEQYF. As DNA, the CDR3 is TGTGCCAGTAGTTGGGACATATCCTACGAGCAGTACTTC.